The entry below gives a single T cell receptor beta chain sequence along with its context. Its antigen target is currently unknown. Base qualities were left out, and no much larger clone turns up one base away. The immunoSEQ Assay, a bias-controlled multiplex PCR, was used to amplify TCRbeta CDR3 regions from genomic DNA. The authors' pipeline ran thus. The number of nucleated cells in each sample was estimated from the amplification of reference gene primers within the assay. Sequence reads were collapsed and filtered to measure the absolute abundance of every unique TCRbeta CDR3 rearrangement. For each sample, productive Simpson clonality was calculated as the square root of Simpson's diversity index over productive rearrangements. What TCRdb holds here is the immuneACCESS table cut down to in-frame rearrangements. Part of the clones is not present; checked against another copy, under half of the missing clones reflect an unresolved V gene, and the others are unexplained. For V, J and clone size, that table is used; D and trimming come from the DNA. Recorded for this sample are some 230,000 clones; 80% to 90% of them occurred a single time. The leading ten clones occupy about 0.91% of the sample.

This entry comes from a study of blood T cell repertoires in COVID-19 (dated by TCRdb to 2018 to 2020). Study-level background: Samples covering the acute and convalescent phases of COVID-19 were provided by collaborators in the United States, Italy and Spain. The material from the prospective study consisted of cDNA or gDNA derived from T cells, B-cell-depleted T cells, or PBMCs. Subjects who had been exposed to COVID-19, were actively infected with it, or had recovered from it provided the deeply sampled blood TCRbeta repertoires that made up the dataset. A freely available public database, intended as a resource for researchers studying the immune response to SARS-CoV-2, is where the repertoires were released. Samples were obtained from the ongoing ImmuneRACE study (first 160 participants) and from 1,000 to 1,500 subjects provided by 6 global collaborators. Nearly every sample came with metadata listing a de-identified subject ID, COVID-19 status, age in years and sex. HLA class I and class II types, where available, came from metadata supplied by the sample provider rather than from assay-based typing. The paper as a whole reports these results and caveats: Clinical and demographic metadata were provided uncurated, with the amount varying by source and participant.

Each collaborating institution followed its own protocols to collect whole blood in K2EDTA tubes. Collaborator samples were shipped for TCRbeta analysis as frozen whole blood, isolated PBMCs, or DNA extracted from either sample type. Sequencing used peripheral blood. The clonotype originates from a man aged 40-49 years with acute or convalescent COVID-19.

At the DNA level, the sequence is TGTGCCAGCAGTACACAAAGGGGGCAGGTGAACACTGAAGCTTTCTTT. This gives the protein CASSTQRGQVNTEAFF. Rearrangement joined TRBV6-6 to TRBJ1-1, with 7 bases matching TRBD1. Germline trimming amounts to 5 bases on V and 0 bases on J, with 9 as the count of junction bases outside the gene matches. CDR1 and CDR2 are drawn from the germline V gene (reference sequence): MNHNY, SVGAGI. From its cysteine to its phenylalanine, the CDR3 spans 16 amino acids. CDR3 DNA is the only sequence kept; it has 48 bases, read in frame from the first base.